This paragraph covers one T cell receptor beta chain sequence. The data were taken from a study of blood T cell repertoires in COVID-19. The V and J ends lost 1 base and 3 bases, in that order; junction bases with no gene match: 5. The germline gives CDR1 SGHAT, CDR2 FQNNGV. CDR3 length: 17 residues. Assignment of participants to cohorts was predicated upon participant-reported clinical history. Sequencing was performed with immunoSEQ multiplex PCR; in TCRdb, only in-frame clones are kept and a portion is missing. The table records 200,000 to 250,000 clones, approximately 90% of them present only once.

This chain connects TRBV11-2 to TRBJ2-5, with 13 bases fitting TRBD2. What was sequenced was PBMCs or T cells enriched from blood (not recorded which). This clonotype was sampled from a woman in her 30s with acute COVID-19. Here the CDR3 reads CASSLGLAGGGEETQYF. DNA of the CDR3: TGTGCCAGCAGCTTAGGACTAGCGGGGGGAGGGGAAGAGACCCAGTACTTC.